The source of this T cell receptor (beta chain) is a study of CD8 T cells in ankylosing spondylitis. Study conclusions and caveats: CD8+ cells made up the disease-linked clones, which were relatively rare in peripheral blood. The study looked at matched synovial fluid samples from ankylosing spondylitis patients. Disease-linked clones were reported to be significantly enriched there. Roughly eight highly homologous variants formed a TCR beta motif that appeared characteristic of ankylosing spondylitis blood.

Making use of molecular barcodes, quantitative 5'-RACE generated TCR beta libraries. One entry per CDR3 protein, called by TCRdb with MiXCR from the 5' RACE reads. The sample yields around 300,000 distinct CDR3 sequences, 14% to 15% seen once. CDR1 is LGHDT, CDR2 YNNKEL, per germline (reference sequence). The V segment lost 1 base and the J segment 1 base; nucleotides outside the gene matches: 2. CDR3 length equals 16 residues. In this sample, this clonotype turned up a few times. The antigen is undetermined. The source of this sequence is a male donor with ankylosing spondylitis or in good health (not recorded which). The chain uses TRBV3-1 and TRBJ2-2; TRBD1 matches at 8 bases. Sequenced: blood, either unsorted or a sorted T cell fraction (not recorded which). CDR3 sequence (DNA): TGTGCCAGCAGCCAAGGAGGGACAGGGAACACCGGGGAGCTGTTTTTT. This encodes CASSQGGTGNTGELFF.